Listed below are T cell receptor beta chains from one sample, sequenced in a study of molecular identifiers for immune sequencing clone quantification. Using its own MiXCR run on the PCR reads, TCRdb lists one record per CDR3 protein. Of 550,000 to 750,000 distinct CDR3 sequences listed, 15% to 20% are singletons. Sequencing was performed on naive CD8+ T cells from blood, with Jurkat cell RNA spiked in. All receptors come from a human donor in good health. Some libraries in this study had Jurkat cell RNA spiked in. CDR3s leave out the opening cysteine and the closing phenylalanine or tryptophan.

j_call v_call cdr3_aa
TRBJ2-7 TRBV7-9 ASSFVAYEQY
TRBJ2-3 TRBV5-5 ASSLEFPGDTQY
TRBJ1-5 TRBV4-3 ASSQERRLGQPQH
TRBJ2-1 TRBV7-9 ASSSGLVRDEQF
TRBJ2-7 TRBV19 ASSMWTGAGEQY
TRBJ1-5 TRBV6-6 ASSYSTGGYIHQPQH
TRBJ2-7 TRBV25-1 ASSVDGLTKQY
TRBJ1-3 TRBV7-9 ASSEHISGNTIY
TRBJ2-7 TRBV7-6 ASSLGPGTEQY
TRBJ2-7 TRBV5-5 ASSFPGIDEQY
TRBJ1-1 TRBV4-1 AGSQGQAVVSAF
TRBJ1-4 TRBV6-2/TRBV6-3 ASSLRSREKLF
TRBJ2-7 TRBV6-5 ASSYQASLYEQY
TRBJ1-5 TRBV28 ASSPRTAPRSQH
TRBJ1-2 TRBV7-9 ASSLWANYGYT
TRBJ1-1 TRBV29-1 SVVGNNPEAF
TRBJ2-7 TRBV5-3 ASSLFNRDYEQY
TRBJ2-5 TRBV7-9 ASRLSGETQY
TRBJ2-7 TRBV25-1 ASSKTGKHEQY
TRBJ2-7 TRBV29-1 SVDQGYEQY
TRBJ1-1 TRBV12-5 ASGPSRGVDTEAF
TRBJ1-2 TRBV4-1 ASRWSDGYT
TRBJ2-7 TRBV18 ASSPRRGEVGYEQY
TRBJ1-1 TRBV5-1 ASSLDPNTEAF
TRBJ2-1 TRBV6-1 ASIDSLAASYNEQF
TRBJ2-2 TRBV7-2 ASSPWGSGELF
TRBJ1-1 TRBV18 ASSPRSGGGTEAF
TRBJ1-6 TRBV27 ASSLGTAAPLH
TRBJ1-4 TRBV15 ATSREDRAEEKLF
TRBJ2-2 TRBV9 ASSQGPERGYTGELF
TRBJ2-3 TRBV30 AWSLGTASTDTQY
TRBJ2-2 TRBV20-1 SARDLHSTGELF
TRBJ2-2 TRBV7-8 ASSLVSGRGSGELF
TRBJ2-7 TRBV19 ASSMFVGYEQY
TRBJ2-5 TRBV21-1 AGSKAGDRVQETQY
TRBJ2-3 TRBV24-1 ATSTGVSVDTQY
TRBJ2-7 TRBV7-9 ASSRWDTTYEQY
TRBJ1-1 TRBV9 ASSGGPLNTEAF
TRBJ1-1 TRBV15 ATSIPNRDYGTEAF
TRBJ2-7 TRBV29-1 SASIGTGSYEQY
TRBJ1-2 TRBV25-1 ASSESGQGAGNYGYT
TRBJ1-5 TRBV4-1 ASSQIQDSNQPQH
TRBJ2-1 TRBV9 ASGVGSYNEQF